These 16 T cell receptor beta chains were sequenced from one sample in a study of CD8+ T cells in alopecia areata. Sequencing templates came from extracted RNA that was reverse transcribed into cDNA. Repertoires were generated with immunoSEQ multiplex PCR, while TCRdb's copy carries only in-frame clones and drops some. The sample lists some 110,000 clones, none appearing once, the ten largest making up about 19%. The sample taken for sequencing was lesional skin. Every receptor here comes from a C3H/HeJ mouse with alopecia areata. The strain bears MHC haplotype H2-k.

There are a few counts of this clone. The genes are named according to mouse. Incomplete CDR3 DNA: TGTGCCAGCAGCCAACAGGGTTACACA. Translated: CASSQQGYT. From start to end, the CDR3 is CASSQQGYTEVFF. The chain recombines TRBV13-3 with TRBJ1-1; the D gene is possibly TRBD1 (6 bases). The read terminates 4 residues ahead of where the CDR3 ends, so the germline J gene completes it. Trimming removed 5 bases from V and 3 bases from J, with 11 bases in between. This CDR3 is 13 amino acids long. Germline V gene sequence: CDR1 NNHDY, CDR2 SYVADS.

In the case of this clone: Germline and genes: mouse. Read coverage stops 4 residues before the CDR3 terminus; the germline J gene supplies the remainder. The chain has TRBV13-3 and TRBJ2-1; 14 bases are shared with TRBD2. J was trimmed by 3 bases and V by 2 bases; bases with no gene match: 7. The CDR3 sequence is 18 residues long. CDR1 NNHDY and CDR2 SYVADS come from the germline V gene. The sequenced CDR3 bases are TGTGCCAGCAGTGAATGGGACTGGGGGGGCGCATCCTATGCT. This codes for CASSEWDWGGASYA. Given in full, the CDR3 is CASSEWDWGGASYAEQFF.

In its sample, this clone was seen a few times. At residue 12, the TCRdb protein departs from the DNA translation, so the protein shown here was derived from the DNA itself. Gene names follow the mouse nomenclature. Sequencing ends 3 residues short of the CDR3 end; the germline J gene provides the rest. The rearrangement joins TRBV19 to TRBJ1-3; D ambiguous. Germline V CDR1 and CDR2: FNHDT, SITEND (reference sequence). CDR3 length: 15 amino acids. Incomplete CDR3 DNA: TGTGCCCGCAGTATAAAAGGTTATTCTGGAAATACG. Its protein is CARSIKGYSGNT. The CDR3 in full is CARSIKGYSGNTLYF.

For this clone: The genes and germline here are from mouse. The CDR3 end falls 4 residues outside the read, so it is completed with the germline J gene. V is TRBV19 and J is TRBJ1-2; unclear D gene. In germline, CDR1 is FNHDT, CDR2 SITEND (reference sequence). This CDR3 is built from 12 residues. The CDR3 is CASSIVLGDYTF. The sequenced CDR3 bases are TGTGCCAGCAGTATTGTACTGGGC.

Points on this clone: Mouse names are used for the genes. Coverage ceases 4 residues before the CDR3 finishes, and the germline J gene fills in the end. The J gene is TRBJ2-4, the V gene TRBV13-3; a possible D gene is TRBD1 (5 bases). The germline gives CDR1 NNHDY, CDR2 SYVADS. The CDR3 is 14 residues long. The CDR3 loop is CASSDQGEGNTLYF. The CDR3 bases that were read are TGTGCCAGCAGTGACCAGGGTGAGGGAAAC.

Of note for this clone: Gene names are mouse gene names. The read comes to an end 4 residues before the CDR3 does, leaving the germline J gene to fill in the end. The chain couples TRBV13-2 to TRBJ1-4, with 12 nucleotides matching TRBD1. The CDR3 sequence is 16 residues long. Germline V lookup: CDR1 NNHNN, CDR2 SYGAGS (reference sequence). The CDR3 here is CASGEFGTGGFERLFF. The DNA read from the CDR3 is TGTGCCAGCGGTGAATTTGGGACAGGGGGCTTCGAA.

This clone was detected a few times. Gene names are the mouse ones. Here the CDR3 reads CASSYDWENYAEQFF. CDR3 bases read: TGTGCCAGCAGTTACGACTGGGAAAACTATGCT. The chain recombines TRBV19 with TRBJ2-1, with 7 bases fitting TRBD2. Sequencing ends 4 residues short of the CDR3 end; the germline J gene provides the rest. V was clipped by 4 bases and J by 1 base; unmatched bases: 5. Germline loops: CDR1 FNHDT, CDR2 SITEND (reference sequence). The CDR3 has 15 residues. Filled out from reference TRBV19 and TRBJ2-1, the complete variable domain reads GGIITQTPKFLIGQEGQKLTLKCQQNFNHDTMYWYRQDSGKGLRLIYYSITENDLQKGDLSEGYDASREKKSSFSLTVTSAQKNEMAVFLCASSYDWENYAEQFFGPGTRLTVL.

The table lists this clone with a few counts. Each gene name is a mouse one. The read halts 4 residues ahead of the CDR3 end, with the missing end drawn from the germline J gene. V gene TRBV13-3 combines with J gene TRBJ1-1; tentative D call: TRBD1 (6 bases). The CDR3 length is 15 residues. The V end was cut by 2 bases, the J end by 3 bases, with 14 bases between. Germline CDR1 NNHDY, CDR2 SYVADS. CDR3: CASSDQGKTHTEVFF. The CDR3 DNA, read in part, is TGTGCCAGCAGTGACCAGGGGAAAACTCACACA.

A few counts support this clone. Genes here carry mouse names. The read halts 4 residues ahead of the CDR3 end, with the missing end drawn from the germline J gene. The same CDR3 is also encoded by other DNA sequences in this sample. The chain has TRBV13-3 and TRBJ1-4; D gene ambiguous. Trimming took off 4 bases at V and 2 bases at J, with 6 bases between the two ends. Germline loops: CDR1 NNHDY, CDR2 SYVADS. The CDR3 runs 13 residues. CDR3 bases read: TGTGCCAGCAGTCCCAGGTCCAACGAA. Protein: CASSPRSNE. The whole CDR3 protein reads CASSPRSNERLFF.

This clone was seen only a few times. Genes and germline are mouse. CDR3 residues: CASGDRDWGVDTQYF. Partial CDR3 DNA: TGTGCCAGCGGTGATAGGGACTGGGGGGTGGAC. This chain links TRBV13-2 with TRBJ2-5; TRBD2 agrees at 12 bases. The sequence runs out 4 residues before the end of the CDR3; the remainder is reconstructed from the germline J gene. The CDR3 loop spans 15 amino acids. Per the germline V gene, CDR1 is NNHNN and CDR2 is SYGAGS (reference sequence).

This clone came up a few times. Genes and germline come from the mouse. The read is 4 residues too short to cover the CDR3 end, so that end is filled in from the germline J gene. This chain joins TRBV1 and TRBJ1-2, with 11 nucleotides matching TRBD1. CDR1 NSQYPW and CDR2 LRSPGD come from the germline V gene (reference sequence). The CDR3 sequence is 16 residues long. J gave up 3 bases and V 0 bases, and 3 bases lay outside the gene matches. CDR3 amino acids: CTCSADRGQGDSDYTF. CDR3 DNA, as far as it was read: TGCACCTGCAGTGCAGATCGGGGACAGGGGGACTCC.

This clone was detected a few times. The listed genes are named as in mouse. The read halts 4 residues ahead of the CDR3 end, with the missing end drawn from the germline J gene. The J gene is TRBJ2-7, the V gene TRBV13-3; 8 bases map to TRBD1. Trimming at V came to 2 bases and at J to 2 bases, leaving 6 bases not matched to a gene. Germline V lookup: CDR1 NNHDY, CDR2 SYVADS. The CDR3 has 15 residues. Incomplete CDR3 DNA: TGTGCCAGCAGTGACCGGGACAGGAATGCCTAT. It codes for CASSDRDRNAY. The entire CDR3 is CASSDRDRNAYEQYF.

Turning to this clone: Genes and germline come from the mouse. The read gets to within 4 residues of the CDR3 end, and the germline J gene fills in the rest. The gene calls are TRBV13-3 and TRBJ1-4; the match to TRBD1 covers 10 bases. J gave up 5 bases and V 1 base, and 8 bases lay outside the gene matches. The CDR3 is 17 amino acids. Germline assignment: CDR1 NNHDY and CDR2 SYVADS. The CDR3 loop reads CASSDRDRGRGNERLFF. The DNA read from the CDR3 is TGTGCCAGCAGTGATCGGGACAGGGGAAGAGGGAACGAA.

There are a few counts of this clone. Gene names and germline refer to mouse. The CDR3 end lies 4 residues beyond the end of the read and is filled in from the germline J gene. The chain recombines TRBV17 with TRBJ1-2; 7 positions match TRBD1. V lost 1 base and J lost 0; bases outside the gene matches: 2. This CDR3 has 15 amino acids. Germline V lookup: CDR1 MNHDT, CDR2 YYDKIL. The CDR3 DNA, read in part, is TGTGCTAGCAGTAGAGGGACAGGAGCAAACTCC. Translating gives CASSRGTGANS. Given in full, the CDR3 is CASSRGTGANSDYTF.

Regarding this clone: The gene names given are mouse names. Read coverage stops 4 residues before the CDR3 terminus; the germline J gene supplies the remainder. This chain links TRBV26 with TRBJ2-1; possible D gene TRBD1, 5 bases. The CDR3 spans 15 residues. V was cut by 2 bases and J by 1 base, with 9 bases left in between. Germline CDR1 KGHPV, CDR2 FQNQEV (reference sequence). The CDR3 bases that were read are TGTGCCAGCAGTCTGATCGACAGAAACTATGCT. Its protein is CASSLIDRNYA. The complete CDR3 sequence is CASSLIDRNYAEQFF.

On this clone itself: Gene and germline names: mouse. The read ends 4 residues shy of where the CDR3 ends; the end is completed using the germline J gene. The chain combines TRBV1 with TRBJ2-2; TRBD1 matches at 10 bases. Germline lookup yields CDR1 NSQYPW and CDR2 LRSPGD (reference sequence). The CDR3 has 16 residues. J gave up 2 bases and V 2 bases, and 2 bases lay outside the gene matches. The CDR3 spells CTCSARTGGNTGQLYF. Incomplete CDR3 DNA: TGCACCTGCAGTGCAAGGACAGGGGGTAACACCGGG.